A single TCR beta chain is shown here with its context. Other DNA sequences of this sample code for an identical CDR3. The method was immunoSEQ multiplex PCR; TCRdb's version includes in-frame clones alone and lacks a portion of them. The sample has about 2 million clones, over 85% seen once. These data come from a study of shared clonotypes between healthy human individuals. As defined, naive CD8 cells were CD45RO-negative and positively selected for CCR7, with terminally differentiated effector memory CD45RA+ cells excluded. Sequenced: naive CD8+ T cells sorted from blood. The sequence was collected from a man aged 18 to 30 in good health.

The CDR3 loop reads CASSPPGHSYEQYF. DNA of the CDR3: TGTGCCAGCTCACCCCCGGGGCACTCCTACGAGCAGTACTTC. This chain uses TRBV18 with TRBJ2-7; the D gene could be TRBD1 or TRBD2 (5 bases each). The CDR3 runs to 14 residues. The ends were cut back, 3 bases at V and 0 bases at J, with 9 bases in the middle. The V gene's germline CDR1 is KGHSH and CDR2 LQKENI.